This TCR beta chain comes out of a study of blood T cell repertoires in COVID-19. Libraries were prepared by immunoSEQ multiplex PCR; TCRdb keeps only in-frame clonotypes and omits some of them. The sample records about 150,000 clones, 65% to 90% being singletons. Trimming left V 5 bases short and J 1 base short, with 8 bases between. CDR1 MNHEY and CDR2 SVGAGI come from the germline V gene. The CDR3 is 13 amino acids. The sequence was collected from a woman aged 55-69 years with COVID-19, enrolled during active disease. The chain employs TRBV6-5 and TRBJ1-1; D is ambiguous. Sequencing was done on a sample of peripheral blood. This chain's CDR3 is CASSTPGNTEAFF. CDR3 sequence (DNA): TGTGCCAGCAGTACCCCGGGGAACACTGAAGCTTTCTTT.